This TCR delta chain was captured by sequencing in a study of human gamma delta and Vdelta1 T cells (dated by TCRdb to about 2018). About the study as a whole: In this study, the researchers looked at Delta One T cells, which are Vd1+ gamma-delta T cells, to see how well they work as cytotoxic effectors against acute myeloid leukemia.

Preparation of the library involved PCR. The instrument given in TCRdb is Illumina MiSeq. Clones were re-identified by TCRdb from the public reads with CATT, and rows with the same DNA were merged. For this sample there are thousands of delta-chain clones; over 30% appear just once. Over 5.5% of the sample rests with the top ten. Note on this clone: The antigen it recognizes is unknown. Per-nucleotide qualities are absent, and no much larger clonotype sits a single base away.

Overall results and qualifications from the work: Delta One T cells were reported to be polyclonal and to show broad cytotoxic targeting of acute myeloid leukemia.

A distance of 20 bases separates the germline ends of V and J, which lose 3 bases and 0 bases respectively. Reading from cysteine to phenylalanine, the CDR3 counts 18 amino acids. Only the CDR3 region is kept as DNA, spanning 54 bases read in frame from base 1. Via the germline V gene, CDR1 is TSWWSYY and CDR2 QGS. The receptor's source is a human donor in good health. Here the chain combines TRDV1 and TRDJ1; the best D guess is TRDD2, with 5 bases matching. What was sequenced was Vdelta1 gamma-delta T cells from blood grown in culture (DOT cells). This specimen's cell subset or site label, per the study, means: Delta One T cells, in vitro expanded/differentiated Vd1+ gamma-delta T cells. CDR3 region: CALGERGLPQMYTDKLIF. The nucleotide sequence reads as follows: TGTGCTCTTGGGGAGCGTGGGCTTCCCCAGATGTACACCGATAAACTCATCTTT.